This TCR beta chain was sequenced during a study of cytomegalovirus exposure and HLA in healthy donors. General observations from the study: Later work showed greater clonal expansion in HLA-associated TCR beta chains than in equally common others. Rates of TCR association differed by HLA locus in a later analysis, with DRB1 highest and HLA-C lowest. TCR beta V- and J-gene trimming, according to a later analysis, was linked to a missense DCLRE1C variant.

This CDR3 is built from 11 residues. Germline loops: CDR1 ENHRY, CDR2 SYGVKD. Trimming removed 5 bases from V and 7 bases from J, with 6 bases in between. This PCR relied on a set of 60 Vbeta primers and 13 Jbeta primers. The method was immunoSEQ multiplex PCR; TCRdb's version includes in-frame clones alone and lacks a portion of them. The data show about 160,000 clones, roughly 80% seen once. As to this clone: The antigen remains undetermined.

The material sequenced was PBMCs. The chain is built from TRBV10-3 and TRBJ2-1; D is unclear. The origin of this receptor is a man between 45 and 60 years old in good health and CMV-seropositive. CDR3 sequence reads: CAISSRNEQFF. The CDR3 nucleotides read TGTGCCATCAGTAGCCGGAATGAGCAGTTCTTC.